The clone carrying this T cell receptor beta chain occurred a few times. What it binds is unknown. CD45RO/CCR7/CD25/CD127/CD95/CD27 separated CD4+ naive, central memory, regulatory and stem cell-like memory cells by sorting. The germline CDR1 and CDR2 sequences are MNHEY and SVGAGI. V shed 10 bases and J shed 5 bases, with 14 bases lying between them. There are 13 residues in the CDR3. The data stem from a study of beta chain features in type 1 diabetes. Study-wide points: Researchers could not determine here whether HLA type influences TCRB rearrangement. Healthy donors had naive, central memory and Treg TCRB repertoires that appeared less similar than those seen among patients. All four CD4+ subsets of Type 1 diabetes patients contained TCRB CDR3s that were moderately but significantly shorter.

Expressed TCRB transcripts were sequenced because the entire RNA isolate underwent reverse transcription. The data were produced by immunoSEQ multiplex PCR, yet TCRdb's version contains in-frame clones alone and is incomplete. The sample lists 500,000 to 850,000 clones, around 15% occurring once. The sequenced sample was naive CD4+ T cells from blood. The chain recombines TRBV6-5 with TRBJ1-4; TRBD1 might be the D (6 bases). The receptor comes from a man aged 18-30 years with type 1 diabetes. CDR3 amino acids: CATARTVNEKLFF. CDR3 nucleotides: TGTGCCACCGCCCGGACAGTGAATGAAAAACTGTTTTTT.